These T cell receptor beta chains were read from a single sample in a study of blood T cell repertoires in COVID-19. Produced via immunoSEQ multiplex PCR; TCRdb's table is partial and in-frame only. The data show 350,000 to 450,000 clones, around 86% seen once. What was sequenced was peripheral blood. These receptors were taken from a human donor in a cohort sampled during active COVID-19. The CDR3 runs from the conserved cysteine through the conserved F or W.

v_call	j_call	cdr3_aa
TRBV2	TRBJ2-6	CASSFRAPGANVLTF
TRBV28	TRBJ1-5	CASSFSQWALTQPQHF
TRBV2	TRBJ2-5	CASREDSPLPVGETQYF
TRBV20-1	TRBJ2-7	CSAVTGYEQYF
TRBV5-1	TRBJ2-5	CASSPGVGETQYF
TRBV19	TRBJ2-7	CASSIQGTMYEQYF
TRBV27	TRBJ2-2	CASSLGLAVNTGELFF
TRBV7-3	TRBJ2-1	CASSILAGGQSEQFF
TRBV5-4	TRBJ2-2	CASSFRTANTGELFF
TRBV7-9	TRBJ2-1	CASKTSGRAGEQFF
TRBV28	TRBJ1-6	CASSFGDRDNSPLHF
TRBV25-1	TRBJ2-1	CASRRSGISNNEQFF
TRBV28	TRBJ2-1	CASSLLLGQGTRSYNEQFF
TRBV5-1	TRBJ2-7	CASSSSAGEQYF
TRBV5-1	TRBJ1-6	CASSLGERNSPLHF
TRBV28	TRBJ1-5	CASSWSGGARGYSNQPQHF
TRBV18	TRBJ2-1	CASSRSSYNEQFF
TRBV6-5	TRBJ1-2	CASSPGQGGDGYTF
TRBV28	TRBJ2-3	CASSFGLAGGLDTQYF
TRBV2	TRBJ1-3	CASSGGVKSGNTIYF
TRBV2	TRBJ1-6	CASSEWGESPLHF
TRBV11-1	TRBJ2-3	CASSLATTGDTQYF
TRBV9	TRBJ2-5	CASSSEGAGKKETQYF
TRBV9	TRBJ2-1	CASSGKGLSNEQFF
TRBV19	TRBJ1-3	CASSRYKDRGTGNTIYF
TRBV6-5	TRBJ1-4	CASSYSGGAGEKLFF
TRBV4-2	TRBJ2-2	CASSQAGGITGELFF
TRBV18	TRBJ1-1	CASSPTAGNTEAFF
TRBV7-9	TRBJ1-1	CASSSRGTTGRTEAFF
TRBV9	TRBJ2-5	CASSAIGQGRETQYF
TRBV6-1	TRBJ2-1	CASSEGAQGYEQFF
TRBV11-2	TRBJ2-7	CASSFPGGEQYF
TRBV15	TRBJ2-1	CATSRGTFLASPDEQFF
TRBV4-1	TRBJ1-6	CASSQETGYIFKRNSPLHF
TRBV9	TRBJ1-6	CASSALSYNSPLHF
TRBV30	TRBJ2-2	CAWTGGLAGPVTGELFF
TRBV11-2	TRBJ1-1	CASSLGQGNTEAFF
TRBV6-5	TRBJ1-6	CASSYSTGRGSPLHF
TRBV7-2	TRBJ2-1	CASSLFRMRGGVGEQFF
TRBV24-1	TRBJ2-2	CATSDGLAGRVGELFF
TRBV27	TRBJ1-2	CASSSGARGYTF